The subject of this entry is one T cell receptor (beta chain). These data come from a study of blood T cell repertoires in COVID-19. Study-wide background: The origin of the acute and convalescent COVID-19 samples was the United States, Italy and Spain.

In the original workflow: Reference gene primer amplification in the assay estimated nucleated cell counts. Some clones are missing from TCRdb's copy, which holds only in-frame ones; the method was immunoSEQ multiplex PCR. V, J and clone size reflect that table, while D and trimming were determined from the DNA. The sample holds 150,000 to 200,000 clones, about 70% seen once. The CDR3 covers 16 residues. Germline V CDR1 and CDR2: MNHEY, SMNVEV (reference sequence). After removal of 2 bases from V and 0 bases from J, the junction contained 3 bases not matched to a gene. What was sequenced was peripheral blood. This chain links TRBV27 with TRBJ1-4, with 7 positions matching TRBD1. The receptor's source is a woman between 50 and 59 years old with active or convalescent COVID-19. The CDR3 spells CASSLTGDPTNEKLFF. The CDR3 DNA follows: TGTGCCAGCAGTTTAACAGGGGACCCAACTAATGAAAAACTGTTTTTT.